This TCR beta chain was recovered during a study of T cells in localized non-small cell lung cancer. Worth noting for this clone: Its specificity is unknown.

The repertoire was sequenced with immunoSEQ multiplex PCR; TCRdb's copy has only in-frame clones and lacks some. The data show under 150,000 clones, roughly nine tenths seen once. General observations from the study: Adjacent uninvolved lung had the highest clonality, suggesting focused antigen responses.

Sequenced material: peripheral blood, taken before any cancer treatment. The origin of this receptor is a female donor older than 55 with stage I lung adenocarcinoma.

The CDR3 DNA follows: TGTGCCAGTAGTAAGAGGAACACTGAAGCTTTCTTT. Its translation: CASSKRNTEAFF. The chain uses TRBV19 and TRBJ1-1; D gene unclear. Trimming cost V 4 bases and J 1 base, with 4 bases left between them. The CDR3 is made up of 12 amino acids. Germline-derived CDR1 and CDR2 are LNHDA and SQIVND (reference sequence).